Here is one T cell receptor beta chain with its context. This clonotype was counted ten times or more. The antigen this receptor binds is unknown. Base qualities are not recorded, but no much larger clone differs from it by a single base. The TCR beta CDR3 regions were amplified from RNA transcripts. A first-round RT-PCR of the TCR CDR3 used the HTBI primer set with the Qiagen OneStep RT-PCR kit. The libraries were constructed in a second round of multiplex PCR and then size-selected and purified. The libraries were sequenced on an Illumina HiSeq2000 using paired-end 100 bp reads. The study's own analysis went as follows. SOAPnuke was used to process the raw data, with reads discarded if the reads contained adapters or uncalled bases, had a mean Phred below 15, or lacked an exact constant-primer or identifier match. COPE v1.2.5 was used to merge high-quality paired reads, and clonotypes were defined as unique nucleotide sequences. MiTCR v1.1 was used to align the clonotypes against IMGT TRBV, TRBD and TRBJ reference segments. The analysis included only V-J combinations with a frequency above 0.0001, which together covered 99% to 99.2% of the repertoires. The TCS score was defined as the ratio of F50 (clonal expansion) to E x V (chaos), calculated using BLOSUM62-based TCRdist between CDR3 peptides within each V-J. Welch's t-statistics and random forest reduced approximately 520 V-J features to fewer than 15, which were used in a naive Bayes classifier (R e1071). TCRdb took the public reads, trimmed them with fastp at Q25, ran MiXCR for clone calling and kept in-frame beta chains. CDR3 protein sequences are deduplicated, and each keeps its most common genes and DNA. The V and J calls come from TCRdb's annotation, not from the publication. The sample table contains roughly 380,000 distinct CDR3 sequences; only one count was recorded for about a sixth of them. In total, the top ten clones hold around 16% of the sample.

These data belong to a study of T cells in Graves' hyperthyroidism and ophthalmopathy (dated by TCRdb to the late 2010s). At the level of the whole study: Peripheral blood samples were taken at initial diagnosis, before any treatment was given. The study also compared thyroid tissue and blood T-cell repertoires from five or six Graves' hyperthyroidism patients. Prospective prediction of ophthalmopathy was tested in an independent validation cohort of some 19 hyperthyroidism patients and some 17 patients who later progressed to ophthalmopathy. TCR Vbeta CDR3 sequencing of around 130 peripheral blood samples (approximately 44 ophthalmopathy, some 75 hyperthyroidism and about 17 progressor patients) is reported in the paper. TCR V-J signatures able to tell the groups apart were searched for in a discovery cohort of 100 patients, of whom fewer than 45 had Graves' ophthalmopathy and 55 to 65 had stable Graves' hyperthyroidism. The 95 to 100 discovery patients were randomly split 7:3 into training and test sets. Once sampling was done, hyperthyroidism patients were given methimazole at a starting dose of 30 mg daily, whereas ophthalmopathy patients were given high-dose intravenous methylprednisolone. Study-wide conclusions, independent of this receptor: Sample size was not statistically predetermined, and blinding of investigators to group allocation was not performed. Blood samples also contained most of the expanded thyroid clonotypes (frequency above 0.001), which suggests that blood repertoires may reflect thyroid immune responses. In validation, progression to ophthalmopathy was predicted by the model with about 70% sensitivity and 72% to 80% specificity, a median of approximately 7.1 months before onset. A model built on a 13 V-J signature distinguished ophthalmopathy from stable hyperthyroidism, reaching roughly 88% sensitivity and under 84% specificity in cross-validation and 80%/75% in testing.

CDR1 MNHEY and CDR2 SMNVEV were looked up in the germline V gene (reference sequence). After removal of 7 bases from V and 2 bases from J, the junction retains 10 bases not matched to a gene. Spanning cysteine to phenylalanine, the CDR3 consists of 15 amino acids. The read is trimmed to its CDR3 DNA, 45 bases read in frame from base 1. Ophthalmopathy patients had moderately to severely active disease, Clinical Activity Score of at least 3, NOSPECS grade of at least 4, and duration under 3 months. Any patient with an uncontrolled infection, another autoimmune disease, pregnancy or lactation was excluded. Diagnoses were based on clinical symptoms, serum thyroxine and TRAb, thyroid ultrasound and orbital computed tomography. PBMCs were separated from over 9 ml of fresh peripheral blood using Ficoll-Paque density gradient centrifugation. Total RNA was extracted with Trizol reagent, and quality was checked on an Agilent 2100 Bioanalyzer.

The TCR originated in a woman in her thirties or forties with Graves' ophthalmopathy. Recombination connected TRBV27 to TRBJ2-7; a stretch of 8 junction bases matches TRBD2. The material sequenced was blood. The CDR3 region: CASTPSPGLAYEQYF. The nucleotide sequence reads TGTGCCAGCACTCCCTCCCCGGGACTAGCCTACGAGCAGTACTTC.